This entry describes one T cell receptor (beta chain). The antigen is undetermined. This sample was taken from a study of graft-versus-host responses after intestinal transplantation. Using immunoSEQ multiplex PCR, the repertoire was profiled, and TCRdb retains in-frame clones only, with some absent. The table lists approximately 54,000 clones, approximately 84% of them singletons. The V and J ends lost 6 bases and 0 bases respectively, with 22 bases between them. The CDR3 totals 18 residues. CDR1 and CDR2 (germline): ENHRY, SYGVKD. This clonotype originated in a human donor who was the organ donor for an intestinal transplant. Sequencing used unstimulated CD4+ T cells sorted from spleen or lymph node cells, obtained before transplant. J is TRBJ2-3 and V is TRBV10-3, with a possible D match to TRBD2 (6 bases). DNA for the CDR3: TGTGCCATCAGCCAATTGGGACTGAAAGCGGATAGCACAGATACGCAGTATTTT. Translated: CAISQLGLKADSTDTQYF.